This TCR beta chain comes out of a study of identical twins. V shed 6 bases and J 5 bases; nucleotides not matched to a gene: 16. This CDR3 is 18 amino acids long. TCRdb re-called the 5' RACE reads with MiXCR, one entry per CDR3 protein. The sample shows about 200,000 distinct CDR3 sequences, 9.4% of them seen only once. V is TRBV12-3 or TRBV12-4 and J is TRBJ2-3; TRBD2 agrees at 11 bases. The sample consisted of memory (CD45RO+) T cells sorted from blood. This receptor was obtained from a woman under 30 in good health. For the CDR3, the DNA is TGTGCCAGCAGCCTCACCGGTGCTCGACTAGCGGGGAGAGATACGCAGTATTTT. Its protein is CASSLTGARLAGRDTQYF.